This paragraph reports one TCR beta chain. The data derive from a study of blood T cell repertoires in COVID-19. About the study: The United States, Italy and Spain provided the acute and convalescent COVID-19 samples. T cells, B-cell-depleted T cells, or PBMCs supplied cDNA or gDNA.

Original analysis: Scientists estimated how many nucleated cells there were by amplifying reference gene primers. The table came from immunoSEQ multiplex PCR; TCRdb's copy has only in-frame clones and leaves some out. V, J and clone size derive from that table, while D and trimming were established from the DNA sequence. The repertoire holds more than 95,000 clones, with 87% as singletons. V was clipped by 3 bases and J by 6 bases, with 14 bases between them. From germline, CDR1 is DFQATT and CDR2 SNEGSKA (reference sequence). CDR3 length: 13 residues. Sequencing was done on a sample of peripheral blood. This rearrangement joins TRBV20-1 to TRBJ2-5, with no clear D. The source is a man aged 50 or older in a cohort sampled during active COVID-19. The CDR3 coding sequence is TGCAGTGCTAGTTGGCTAGTCAAAAAGACCCAGTACTTC. Its protein is CSASWLVKKTQYF.